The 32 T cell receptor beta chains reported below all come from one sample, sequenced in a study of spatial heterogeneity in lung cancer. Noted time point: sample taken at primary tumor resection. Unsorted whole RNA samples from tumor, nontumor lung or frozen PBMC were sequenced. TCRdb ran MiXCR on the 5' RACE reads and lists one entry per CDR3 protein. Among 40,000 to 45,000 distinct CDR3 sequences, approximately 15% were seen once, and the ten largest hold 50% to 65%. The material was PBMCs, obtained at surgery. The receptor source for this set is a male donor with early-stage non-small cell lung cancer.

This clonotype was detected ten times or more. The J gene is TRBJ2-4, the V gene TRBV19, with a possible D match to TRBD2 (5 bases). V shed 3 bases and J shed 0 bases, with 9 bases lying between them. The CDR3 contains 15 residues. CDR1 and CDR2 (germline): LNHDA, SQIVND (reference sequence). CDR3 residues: CASSMAEGAKNIQYF. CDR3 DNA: TGTGCCAGTAGTATGGCAGAGGGAGCCAAAAACATTCAGTACTTC.

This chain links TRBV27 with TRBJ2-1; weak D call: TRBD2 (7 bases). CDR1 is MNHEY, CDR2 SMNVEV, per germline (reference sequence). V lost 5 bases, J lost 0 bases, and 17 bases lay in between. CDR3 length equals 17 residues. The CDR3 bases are TGTGCCAGCAGTCCCGCCCGGGGGGCCCCCTCCTACAATGAGCAGTTCTTC. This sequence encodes CASSPARGAPSYNEQFF.

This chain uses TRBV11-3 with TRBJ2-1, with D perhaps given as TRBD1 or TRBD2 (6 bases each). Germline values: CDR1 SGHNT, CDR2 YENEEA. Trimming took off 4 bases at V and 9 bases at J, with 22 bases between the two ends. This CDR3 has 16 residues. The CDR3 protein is CASSSQMQGTWGEQFF. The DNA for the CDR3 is TGTGCCAGCAGCTCCCAGATGCAGGGGACTTGGGGTGAGCAGTTCTTC.

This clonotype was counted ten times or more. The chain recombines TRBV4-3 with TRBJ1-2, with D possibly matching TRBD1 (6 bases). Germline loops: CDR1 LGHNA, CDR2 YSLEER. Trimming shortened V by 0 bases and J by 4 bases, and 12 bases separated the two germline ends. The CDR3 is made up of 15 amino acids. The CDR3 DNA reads TGCGCCAGCAGCCAAGATCATGGGACACCCTATGGCTACACCTTC. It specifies CASSQDHGTPYGYTF.

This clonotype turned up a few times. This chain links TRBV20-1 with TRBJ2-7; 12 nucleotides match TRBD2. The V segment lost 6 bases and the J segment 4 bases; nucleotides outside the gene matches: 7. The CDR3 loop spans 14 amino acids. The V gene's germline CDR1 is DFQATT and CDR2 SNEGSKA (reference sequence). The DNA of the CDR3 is TGCAGTGCACCCTCACTAGCGGGAGGTTACGAGCAGTACTTC. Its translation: CSAPSLAGGYEQYF.

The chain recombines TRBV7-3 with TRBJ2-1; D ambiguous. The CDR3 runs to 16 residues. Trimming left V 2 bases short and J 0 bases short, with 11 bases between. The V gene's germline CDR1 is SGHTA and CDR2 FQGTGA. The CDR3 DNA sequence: TGTGCCAGCAGCTTACTTTCGGAGAGCTCCTACAATGAGCAGTTCTTC. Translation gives CASSLLSESSYNEQFF.

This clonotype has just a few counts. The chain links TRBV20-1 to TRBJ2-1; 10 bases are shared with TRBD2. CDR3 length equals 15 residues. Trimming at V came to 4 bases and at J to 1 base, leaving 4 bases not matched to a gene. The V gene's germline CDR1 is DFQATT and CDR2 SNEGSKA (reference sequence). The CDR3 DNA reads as TGCAGTGCTACCCGGACTAGCGGATCCTACAATGAGCAGTTCTTC. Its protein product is CSATRTSGSYNEQFF.

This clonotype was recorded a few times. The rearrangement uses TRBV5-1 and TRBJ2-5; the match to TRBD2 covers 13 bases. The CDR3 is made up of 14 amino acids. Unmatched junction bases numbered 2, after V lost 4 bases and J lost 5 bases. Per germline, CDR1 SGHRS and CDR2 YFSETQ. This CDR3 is CASSTGLAGETQYF. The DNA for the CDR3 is TGCGCCAGCAGCACGGGACTAGCGGGGGAGACCCAGTACTTC.

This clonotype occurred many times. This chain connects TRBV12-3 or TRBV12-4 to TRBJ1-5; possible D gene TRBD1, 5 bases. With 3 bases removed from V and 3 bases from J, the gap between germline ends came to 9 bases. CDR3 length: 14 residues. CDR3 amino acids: CASSFGRDNQPQHF. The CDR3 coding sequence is TGTGCCAGCAGTTTCGGCAGGGACAATCAGCCCCAGCATTTT.

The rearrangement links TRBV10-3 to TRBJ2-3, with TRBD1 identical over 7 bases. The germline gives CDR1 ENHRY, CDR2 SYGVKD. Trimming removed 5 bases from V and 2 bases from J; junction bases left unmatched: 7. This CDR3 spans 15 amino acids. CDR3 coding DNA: TGTGCCATCAGTCGAGGACAGGTTCCCACAGATACGCAGTATTTT. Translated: CAISRGQVPTDTQYF.

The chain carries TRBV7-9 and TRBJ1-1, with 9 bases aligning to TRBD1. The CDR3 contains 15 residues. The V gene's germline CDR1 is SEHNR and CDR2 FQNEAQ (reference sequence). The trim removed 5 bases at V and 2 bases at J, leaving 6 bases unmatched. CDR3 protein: CASSGGTGKNTEAFF. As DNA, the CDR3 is TGTGCCAGCAGCGGGGGGACAGGGAAAAACACTGAAGCTTTCTTT.

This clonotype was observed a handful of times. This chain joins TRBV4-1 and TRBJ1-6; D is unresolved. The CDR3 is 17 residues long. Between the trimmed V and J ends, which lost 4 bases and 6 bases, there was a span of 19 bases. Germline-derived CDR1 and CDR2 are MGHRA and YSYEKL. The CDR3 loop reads CASSPLGHSPINSPLHF. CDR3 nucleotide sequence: TGCGCCAGCAGCCCCCTAGGTCATAGCCCCATTAATTCACCCCTCCACTTT.

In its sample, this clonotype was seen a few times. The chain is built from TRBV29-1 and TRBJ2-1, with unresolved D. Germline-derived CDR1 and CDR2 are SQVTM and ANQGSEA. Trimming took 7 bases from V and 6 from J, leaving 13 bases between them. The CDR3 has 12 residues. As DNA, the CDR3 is TGCAGCGGCCCTAAGTTGAGCAATGAGCAGTTCTTC. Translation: CSGPKLSNEQFF.

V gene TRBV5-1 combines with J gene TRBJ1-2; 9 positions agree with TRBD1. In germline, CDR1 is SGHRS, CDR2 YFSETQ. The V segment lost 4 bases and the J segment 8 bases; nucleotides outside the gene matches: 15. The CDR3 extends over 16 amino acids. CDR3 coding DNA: TGCGCCAGCAGCCCGAACCCCGGGACAGGGAGTGGGGGCTACACCTTC. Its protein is CASSPNPGTGSGGYTF.

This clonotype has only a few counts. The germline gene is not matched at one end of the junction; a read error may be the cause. For the CDR3, the DNA is TGTGCCAGCAGCGATCTTAGCCGGGACAGGAGACTCTTC. Encoded protein: CASSDLSRDRRLF. This sequence joins TRBV27 and TRBJ2-1, with 8 bases fitting TRBD1. Germline V CDR1 and CDR2: MNHEY, SMNVEV (reference sequence). This CDR3 has 13 residues.

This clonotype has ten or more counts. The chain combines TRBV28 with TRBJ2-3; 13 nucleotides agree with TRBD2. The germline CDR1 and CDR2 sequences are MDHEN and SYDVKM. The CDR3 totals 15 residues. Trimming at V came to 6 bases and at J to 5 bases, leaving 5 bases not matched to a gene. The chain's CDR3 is CASSTLAGGQDTQYF. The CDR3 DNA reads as TGTGCCAGCAGCACACTAGCGGGAGGGCAAGATACGCAGTATTTT.

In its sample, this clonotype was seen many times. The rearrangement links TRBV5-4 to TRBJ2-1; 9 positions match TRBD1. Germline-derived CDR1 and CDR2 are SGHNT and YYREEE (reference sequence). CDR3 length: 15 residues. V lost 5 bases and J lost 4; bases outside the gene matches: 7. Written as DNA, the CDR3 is TGTGCCAGCAGTTTACGGACAGGGGAATACAATGAGCAGTTCTTC. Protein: CASSLRTGEYNEQFF. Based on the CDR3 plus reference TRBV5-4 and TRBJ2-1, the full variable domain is ETGVTQSPTHLIKTRGQQVTLRCSSQSGHNTVSWYQQALGQGPQFIFQYYREEENGRGNFPPRFSGLQFPNYSSELNVNALELDDSALYLCASSLRTGEYNEQFFGPGTRLTVL.

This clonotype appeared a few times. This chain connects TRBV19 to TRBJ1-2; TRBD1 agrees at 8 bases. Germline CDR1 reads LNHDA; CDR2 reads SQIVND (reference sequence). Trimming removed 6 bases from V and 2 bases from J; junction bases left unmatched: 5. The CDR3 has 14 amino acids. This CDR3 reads CASSVRGQNYGYTF. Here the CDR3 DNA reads TGTGCCAGTAGCGTCAGGGGGCAGAACTATGGCTACACCTTC.

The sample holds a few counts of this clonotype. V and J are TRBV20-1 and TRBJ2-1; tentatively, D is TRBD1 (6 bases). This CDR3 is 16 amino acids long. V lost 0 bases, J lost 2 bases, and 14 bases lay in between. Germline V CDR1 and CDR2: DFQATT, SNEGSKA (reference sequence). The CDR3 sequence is CSARDVGRGTYNEQFF. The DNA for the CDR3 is TGCAGTGCTAGAGATGTAGGAAGGGGGACCTACAATGAGCAGTTCTTC.

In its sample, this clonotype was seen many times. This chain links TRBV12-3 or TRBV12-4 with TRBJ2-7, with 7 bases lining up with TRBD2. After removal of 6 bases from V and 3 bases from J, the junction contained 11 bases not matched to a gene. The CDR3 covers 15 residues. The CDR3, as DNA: TGTGCCAGCAGCCCCGGAGGCGGGAGATACTACGAGCAGTACTTC. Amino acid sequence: CASSPGGGRYYEQYF.

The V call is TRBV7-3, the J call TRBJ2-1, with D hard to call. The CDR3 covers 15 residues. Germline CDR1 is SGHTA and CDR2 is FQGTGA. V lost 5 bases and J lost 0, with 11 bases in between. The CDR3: CASSQTASSYNEQFF. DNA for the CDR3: TGTGCCAGCAGCCAAACCGCGAGCTCCTACAATGAGCAGTTCTTC.

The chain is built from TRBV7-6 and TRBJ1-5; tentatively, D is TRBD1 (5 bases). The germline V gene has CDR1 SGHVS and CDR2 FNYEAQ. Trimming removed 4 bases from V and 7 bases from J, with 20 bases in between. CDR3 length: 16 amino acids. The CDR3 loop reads CASSSGPRRGQQPQHF. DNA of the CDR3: TGTGCCAGCAGCTCCGGGCCTCGAAGGGGCCAACAGCCCCAGCATTTT.

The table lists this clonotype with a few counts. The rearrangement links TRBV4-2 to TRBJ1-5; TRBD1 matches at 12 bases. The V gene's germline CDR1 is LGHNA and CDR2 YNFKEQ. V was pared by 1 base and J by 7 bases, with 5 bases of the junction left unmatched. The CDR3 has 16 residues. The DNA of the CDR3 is TGTGCCAGCAGCCAAGGCGGGACAGGGGGCAGGCAGCCCCAGCATTTT. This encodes CASSQGGTGGRQPQHF.

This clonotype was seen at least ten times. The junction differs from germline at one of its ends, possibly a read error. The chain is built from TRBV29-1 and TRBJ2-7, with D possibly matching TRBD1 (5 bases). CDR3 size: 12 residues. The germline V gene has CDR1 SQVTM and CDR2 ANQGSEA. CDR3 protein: CSVEDRSYEQYF. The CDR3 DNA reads TGCAGCGTAGAAGACAGATCCTACGAGCAGTACTTC.

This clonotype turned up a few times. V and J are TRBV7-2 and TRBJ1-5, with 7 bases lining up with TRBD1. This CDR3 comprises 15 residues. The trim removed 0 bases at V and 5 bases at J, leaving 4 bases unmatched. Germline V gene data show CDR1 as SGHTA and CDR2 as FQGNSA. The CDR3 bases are TGTGCCAGCAGCTTAGCGACAGGGCACCATCAGCCCCAGCATTTT. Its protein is CASSLATGHHQPQHF.

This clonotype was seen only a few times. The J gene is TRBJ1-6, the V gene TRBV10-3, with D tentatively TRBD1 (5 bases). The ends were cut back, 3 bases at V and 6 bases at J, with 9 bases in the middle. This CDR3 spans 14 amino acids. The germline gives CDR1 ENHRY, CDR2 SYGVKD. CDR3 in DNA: TGTGCCATCAGTGACCAGGGAAGTAATTCACCCCTCCACTTT. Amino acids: CAISDQGSNSPLHF.

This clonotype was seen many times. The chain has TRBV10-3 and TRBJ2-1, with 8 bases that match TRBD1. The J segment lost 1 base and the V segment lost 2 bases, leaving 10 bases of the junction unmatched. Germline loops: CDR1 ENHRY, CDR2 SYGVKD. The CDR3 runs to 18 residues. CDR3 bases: TGTGCCATCAGTGAGCCCCTAGTCCGACAGGGGTCCTACAATGAGCAGTTCTTC. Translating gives CAISEPLVRQGSYNEQFF.

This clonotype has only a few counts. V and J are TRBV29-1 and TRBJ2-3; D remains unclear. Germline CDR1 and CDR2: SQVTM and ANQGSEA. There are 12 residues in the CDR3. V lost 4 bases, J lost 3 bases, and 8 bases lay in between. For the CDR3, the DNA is TGCAGCGTTGCGGACGGGACAGATACGCAGTATTTT. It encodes CSVADGTDTQYF.

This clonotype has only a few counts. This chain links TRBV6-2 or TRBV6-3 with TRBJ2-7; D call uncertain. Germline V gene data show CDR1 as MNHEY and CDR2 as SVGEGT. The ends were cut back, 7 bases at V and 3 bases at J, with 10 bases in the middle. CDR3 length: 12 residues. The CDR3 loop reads CASKDRLYEQYF. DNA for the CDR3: TGTGCCAGCAAGGACCGCCTCTACGAGCAGTACTTC.

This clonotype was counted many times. CDR3 DNA sequence: TGTGCCACCAGCAGCACCAGGAGGACCACTCCGGATACGCAGTATTTT. Its translation is CATSSTRRTTPDTQYF. J is TRBJ2-3 and V is TRBV15, with D possibly being TRBD2 (5 bases). Germline V gene lookup returns CDR1 LNHNV and CDR2 YYDKDF (reference sequence). The V end was cut by 3 bases, the J end by 6 bases, with 19 bases between. The CDR3 totals 16 residues.

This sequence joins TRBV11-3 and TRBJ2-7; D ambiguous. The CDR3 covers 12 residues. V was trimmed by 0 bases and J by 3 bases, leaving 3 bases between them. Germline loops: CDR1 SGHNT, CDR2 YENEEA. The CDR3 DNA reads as TGTGCCAGCAGCTTAGAGGGCTACGAGCAGTACTTC. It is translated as CASSLEGYEQYF.

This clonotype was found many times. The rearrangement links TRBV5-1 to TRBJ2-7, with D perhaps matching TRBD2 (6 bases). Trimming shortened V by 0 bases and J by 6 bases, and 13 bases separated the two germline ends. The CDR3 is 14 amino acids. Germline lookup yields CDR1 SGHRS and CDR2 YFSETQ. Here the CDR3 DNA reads TGCGCCAGCAGCTTGGGGGACTCTCAGCGCGAGCAGTACTTC. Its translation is CASSLGDSQREQYF.